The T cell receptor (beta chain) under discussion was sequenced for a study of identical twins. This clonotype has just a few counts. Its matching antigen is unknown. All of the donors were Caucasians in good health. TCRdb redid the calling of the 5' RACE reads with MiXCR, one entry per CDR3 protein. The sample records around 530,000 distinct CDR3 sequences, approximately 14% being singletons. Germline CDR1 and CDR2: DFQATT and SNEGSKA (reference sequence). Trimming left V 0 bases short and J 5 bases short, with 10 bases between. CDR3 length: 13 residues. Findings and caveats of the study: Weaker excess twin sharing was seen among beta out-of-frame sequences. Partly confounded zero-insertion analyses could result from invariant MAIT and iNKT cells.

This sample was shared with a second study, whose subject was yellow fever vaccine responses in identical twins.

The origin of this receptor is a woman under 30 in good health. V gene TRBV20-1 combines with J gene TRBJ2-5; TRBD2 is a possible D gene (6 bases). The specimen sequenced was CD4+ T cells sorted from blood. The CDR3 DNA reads TGCAGTGCTAGAGAGGACTATCGTGAGACCCAGTACTTC. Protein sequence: CSAREDYRETQYF.